The next 19 T cell receptor beta chains were all read from a single sample in a study of T cells after yellow fever vaccination. In TCRdb, the 5' RACE reads were re-called with MiXCR into one record per CDR3 protein. The sample includes 450,000 to 600,000 distinct CDR3 sequences, roughly 14% of them seen just once. The source was PBMCs, collected on the day of the yellow fever booster vaccination. All receptors derive from a man between 25 and 39 years old who received the YFV17D yellow fever vaccine.

The chain employs TRBV7-9 and TRBJ2-7, with D tentatively TRBD2 (6 bases). The CDR3 is 13 residues long. With 4 bases removed from V and 5 bases from J, the gap between germline ends came to 12 bases. Germline V gene sequence: CDR1 SEHNR, CDR2 FQNEAQ (reference sequence). The CDR3 sequence: CASSYAPGDEQYF. In DNA form, the CDR3 reads TGTGCCAGCAGCTACGCGCCGGGAGACGAGCAGTACTTC. The variable domain in full, completed from reference TRBV7-9 and TRBJ2-7, reads DTGVSQNPRHKITKRGQNVTFRCDPISEHNRLYWYRQTLGQGPEFLTYFQNEAQLEKSRLLSDRFSAERPKGSFSTLEIQRTEQGDSAMYLCASSYAPGDEQYFGPGTRLTVT.

V usage is TRBV20-1 and J usage is TRBJ1-5; 7 nucleotides agree with TRBD1. There are 15 residues in the CDR3. After removal of 4 bases from V and 0 bases from J, the junction contained 6 bases not matched to a gene. Germline loops: CDR1 DFQATT, CDR2 SNEGSKA (reference sequence). As DNA, the CDR3 is TGCAGTGCTATGGACAGGCGGTATAGCAATCAGCCCCAGCATTTT. It codes for CSAMDRRYSNQPQHF.

The CDR3 nucleotides read TGCGCCAGCAGCTTGGTCAGGGACGAGCAGTACTTC. Its protein is CASSLVRDEQYF. This sequence joins TRBV5-1 and TRBJ2-7, with D tentatively TRBD1 (5 bases). The germline gives CDR1 SGHRS, CDR2 YFSETQ. Deletions cut 0 bases from V and 5 bases from J, with 6 bases between. This CDR3 comprises 12 residues.

DNA for the CDR3: TGTGCCAGCAGCCAAGGCTCAGTAAATAGCAATCAGCCCCAGCATTTT. Protein sequence: CASSQGSVNSNQPQHF. The chain has TRBV3-1 and TRBJ1-5; D remains unclear. V lost 1 base and J lost 0, with 10 bases in between. There are 16 residues in the CDR3. In germline, CDR1 is LGHDT, CDR2 YNNKEL (reference sequence). The full variable domain, rest sourced from reference TRBV3-1 and TRBJ1-5, is DTAVSQTPKYLVTQMGNDKSIKCEQNLGHDTMYWYKQDSKKFLKIMFSYNNKELIINETVPNRFSPKSPDKAHLNLHINSLELGDSAVYFCASSQGSVNSNQPQHFGDGTRLSIL.

This chain joins TRBV29-1 and TRBJ2-4; D is undetermined. V was shortened by 4 bases and J by 8 bases, with 15 bases between the two germline ends. The germline V gene encodes CDR1 SQVTM and CDR2 ANQGSEA. The CDR3 loop spans 13 amino acids. CDR3 sequence: CSVGEANMDIQYF. The CDR3 bases are TGCAGCGTTGGTGAAGCTAACATGGACATTCAGTACTTC. Drawing the rest from reference TRBV29-1 and TRBJ2-4, the complete variable domain is SAVISQKPSRDICQRGTSLTIQCQVDSQVTMMFWYRQQPGQSLTLIATANQGSEATYESGFVIDKFPISRPNLTFSTLTVSNMSPEDSSIYLCSVGEANMDIQYFGAGTRLSVL.

This clonotype was found a few times. The chain is built from TRBV20-1 and TRBJ2-7, with D perhaps being TRBD1 or TRBD2 (5 bases each). V lost 7 bases to trimming and J lost 2 bases, with 15 bases between them. The CDR3 spans 13 residues. Germline V gene sequence: CDR1 DFQATT, CDR2 SNEGSKA (reference sequence). CDR3 nucleotides: TGCAGTGGAACCGGGACCACTACCTACGAGCAGTACTTC. This codes for CSGTGTTTYEQYF.

The chain uses TRBV7-9 and TRBJ1-4, with 8 positions matching TRBD1. The V gene end was trimmed by 6 bases and the J gene end by 10 bases; junction bases not matched to a gene: 4. Germline values: CDR1 SEHNR, CDR2 FQNEAQ (reference sequence). This CDR3 contains 12 residues. The CDR3 DNA sequence: TGTGCCAGCAGGGACAGGGTTGGAAAACTGTTTTTT. Translating it yields CASRDRVGKLFF.

This rearrangement joins TRBV20-1 to TRBJ2-3; the D is unclear. Germline V gene sequence: CDR1 DFQATT, CDR2 SNEGSKA (reference sequence). V was cut by 1 base and J by 4 bases, with 12 bases left in between. The CDR3 contains 14 residues. CDR3 nucleotide sequence: TGCAGTGCTAGAGCCCTCGGCGTCCCAGATACGCAGTATTTT. It specifies CSARALGVPDTQYF.

This clonotype appeared many times. The chain has TRBV20-1 and TRBJ2-7; D is undetermined. Germline CDR1 and CDR2: DFQATT and SNEGSKA (reference sequence). This CDR3 spans 11 amino acids. V dropped 7 bases and J dropped 3 bases, with 10 bases sitting between them. The CDR3 DNA reads TGCAGTGTTGTGGTTGGCTACGAGCAGTACTTC. It is translated as CSVVVGYEQYF.

This rearrangement joins TRBV6-2 or TRBV6-3 to TRBJ2-7; no clear D gene. Germline V lookup: CDR1 MNHEY, CDR2 SVGEGT. The CDR3 consists of 12 residues. Trimming left V 7 bases short and J 5 bases short, with 12 bases between. The CDR3 DNA sequence: TGTGCCAGCACCTTACATGGGGACGAGCAGTACTTC. It codes for CASTLHGDEQYF.

V and J are TRBV5-6 and TRBJ2-2; the D is unclear. The CDR3 runs 14 residues. From germline, CDR1 is SGHDT and CDR2 YYEEEE. Between the trimmed V and J ends, which lost 0 bases and 2 bases, there was a span of 5 bases. The CDR3 protein is CASSLEDNTGELFF. The CDR3 DNA reads as TGTGCCAGCAGCTTGGAGGATAACACCGGGGAGCTGTTTTTT.

In the case of this clonotype: One end of the junction is discordant with germline, which a read error may explain. The chain joins TRBV20-1 to TRBJ2-7; maybe TRBD1 (8 bases). This CDR3 has 15 residues. Germline V gene data show CDR1 as DFQATT and CDR2 as SNEGSKA (reference sequence). This CDR3 is CCASNTGGGAYEQYF. The CDR3 bases are TGCTGTGCTAGTAACACAGGGGGGGGAGCCTACGAGCAGTACTTC.

This clonotype was detected only a few times. The V gene is TRBV6-1, the J gene TRBJ1-5; TRBD1 might be the D (5 bases). Germline CDR1 MNHNS, CDR2 SASEGT. CDR3 length: 14 amino acids. Deletions cut 7 bases from V and 6 bases from J, with 16 bases between. The CDR3 reads CASKREGSGQPQHF. Written as DNA, the CDR3 is TGTGCCAGCAAACGCGAGGGGTCGGGTCAGCCCCAGCATTTT.

This clonotype was seen only a few times. The V call is TRBV4-3, the J call TRBJ1-3; D remains ambiguous. The germline V gene has CDR1 LGHNA and CDR2 YSLEER. CDR3 size: 14 residues. The V end lost 0 bases, the J end lost 1 base, and 4 bases lay between the germline ends. The CDR3 region has the DNA TGCGCCAGCAGCCAAGAGGTGTCTGGAAACACCATATATTTT. Protein product: CASSQEVSGNTIYF.

The V gene is TRBV10-3, the J gene TRBJ1-3; D unclear. The CDR3 loop spans 14 amino acids. In germline, CDR1 is ENHRY, CDR2 SYGVKD. Trimming removed 6 bases at V and 0 bases at J, with 9 bases between. CDR3 loop: CAIRDGDSGNTIYF. CDR3 DNA sequence: TGTGCCATCAGGGACGGAGACTCTGGAAACACCATATATTTT.

This clonotype showed up just a few times. V gene TRBV5-4 combines with J gene TRBJ2-2; 8 positions match TRBD1. Germline-derived CDR1 and CDR2 are SGHNT and YYREEE (reference sequence). This CDR3 spans 16 amino acids. J lost 1 base, V lost 5 bases, and 7 bases had no gene match. The CDR3, as DNA: TGTGCCAGCAGACGGACAGGACAGGGGAACACCGGGGAGCTGTTTTTT. Encoded protein: CASRRTGQGNTGELFF.

Concerning this clonotype itself: Germline is not matched at one junction end, which may reflect a read error. The chain employs TRBV20-1 and TRBJ1-1, with a tentative D call TRBD1 (6 bases). This CDR3 has 15 residues. CDR1 is DFQATT, CDR2 SNEGSKA, per germline (reference sequence). The CDR3 DNA sequence: TGCAGTGCTAGCAAGGGATCGCAGGGGAACACTGAAGTTTTCTTT. It encodes CSASKGSQGNTEVFF.

This clonotype was counted ten times or more. V gene TRBV3-1 combines with J gene TRBJ1-4, with 7 bases that match TRBD1. The CDR3 runs to 16 residues. Germline-derived CDR1 and CDR2 are LGHDT and YNNKEL (reference sequence). J lost 5 bases, V lost 0 bases, and 6 bases had no gene match. CDR3 DNA sequence: TGTGCCAGCAGCCAAGACTATGGGACAGCGAATGAAAAACTGTTTTTT. Encoded protein: CASSQDYGTANEKLFF. The variable domain in full, with the rest retrieved from reference TRBV3-1 and TRBJ1-4, is DTAVSQTPKYLVTQMGNDKSIKCEQNLGHDTMYWYKQDSKKFLKIMFSYNNKELIINETVPNRFSPKSPDKAHLNLHINSLELGDSAVYFCASSQDYGTANEKLFFGSGTQLSVL.

The gene calls are TRBV20-1 and TRBJ2-4; 11 bases map to TRBD2. V shed 1 base, J shed 2 bases, and the junction held 13 bases outside the gene matches. CDR3 length: 19 residues. CDR1 is DFQATT and CDR2 is SNEGSKA in the germline V gene (reference sequence). CDR3 loop: CSARGKGKLAGDPKNIQYF. The CDR3 nucleotides read TGCAGTGCTAGAGGGAAAGGAAAACTAGCGGGAGACCCCAAAAACATTCAGTACTTC.